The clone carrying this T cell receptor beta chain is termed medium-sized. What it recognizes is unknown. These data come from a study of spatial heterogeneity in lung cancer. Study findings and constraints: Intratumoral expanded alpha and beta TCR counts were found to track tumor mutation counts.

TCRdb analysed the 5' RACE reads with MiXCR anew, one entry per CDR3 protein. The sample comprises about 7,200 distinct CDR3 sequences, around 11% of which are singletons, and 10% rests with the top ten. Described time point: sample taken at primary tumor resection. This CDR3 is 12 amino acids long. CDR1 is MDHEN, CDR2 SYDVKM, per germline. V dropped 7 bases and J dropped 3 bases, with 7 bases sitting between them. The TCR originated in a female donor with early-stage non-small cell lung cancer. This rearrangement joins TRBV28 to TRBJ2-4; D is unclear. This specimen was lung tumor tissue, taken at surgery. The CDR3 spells CASKGDKNIQYF. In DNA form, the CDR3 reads TGTGCCAGCAAGGGTGACAAAAACATTCAGTACTTC. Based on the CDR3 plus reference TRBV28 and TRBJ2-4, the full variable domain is DVKVTQSSRYLVKRTGEKVFLECVQDMDHENMFWYRQDPGLGLRLIYFSYDVKMKEKGDIPEGYSVSREKKERFSLILESASTNQTSMYLCASKGDKNIQYFGAGTRLSVL.